This TCR beta chain was sequenced in a study of shared clonotypes between healthy human individuals. The wider study: CD4 naive and memory got three plates each, CD8 naive two, CD8 memory one.

This CDR3 has 12 amino acids. Germline V CDR1 and CDR2: SGHNT, YYREEE (reference sequence). The junction had 9 bases not matched to a gene; V was cut back by 3 bases and J by 16 bases. Study-wide findings and caveats: The small donor group covered limited genetic and exposure diversity. Sampling was confined to blood; repertoires within tissues likely differ.

Of note for this clone: Its antigen is still unknown.

Replicate sorted-subset PCRs were loaded with around 220 ng DNA, about 30,000 T cell genomes. The method was immunoSEQ multiplex PCR; TCRdb's version includes in-frame clones alone and lacks a portion of them. The table shows hundreds of thousands of clones, with about 80% occurring only once. The chain couples TRBV5-4 to TRBJ2-1, with 8 bases lining up with TRBD2. Source material: memory CD4+ T cells sorted from blood. As for subset: CD45RA-negative fraction. The sequence was obtained from a woman in her 30s in good health. The CDR3 sequence is CASSSGAGLVFF. The CDR3 nucleotides read TGTGCCAGCAGCTCAGGGGCGGGACTAGTTTTCTTC. Variable domain in full (rest from reference TRBV5-4 and TRBJ2-1): ETGVTQSPTHLIKTRGQQVTLRCSSQSGHNTVSWYQQALGQGPQFIFQYYREEENGRGNFPPRFSGLQFPNYSSELNVNALELDDSALYLCASSSGAGLVFFGPGTRLTVL.